This TCR beta chain was observed in a study of OX40 agonist ivuxolimab in advanced cancers. The wider study: Patients received ivuxolimab, an intravenous treatment, every 2 weeks at 0.01 to 10 mg/kg. Patients undergoing dose escalation presented with hepatocellular carcinoma, melanoma, renal cell or head and neck cancer. Study-wide results and caveats: The CD4+ and CD8+ T cells in the blood had expanded clonally by week 6 at 0.1 to 3.0 mg/kg. Partial responders receiving 0.1-3.0 mg/kg showed among the lowest clonal expansion.

Trimming cost V 6 bases and J 6 bases; bases outside gene matches: 9. Germline V gene sequence: CDR1 SNHLY, CDR2 FYNNEI. The CDR3 sequence is 16 residues long. As regards this clone: As yet, its antigen is unknown.

The table came from immunoSEQ multiplex PCR; TCRdb's copy has only in-frame clones and leaves some out. The data show over 80,000 clones, roughly 86% seen once. The TCR comes from an adult with an advanced solid tumor such as melanoma, head and neck, liver or kidney cancer. The V gene is TRBV2, the J gene TRBJ2-3, with 13 positions matching TRBD2. The sequencing here drew on CD4+ or CD8+ T cells sorted from blood, taken in a trial of the OX40 agonist ivuxolimab. The CDR3 nucleotides read TGTGCCAGCAGGGCCTTGGGGACTAGCGGGGTCGATACGCAGTATTTT. Amino acid sequence: CASRALGTSGVDTQYF.